The rows below give T cell receptor beta chains drawn from one sample of a study of shared clonotypes between healthy human individuals. Sequencing was performed with immunoSEQ multiplex PCR; in TCRdb, only in-frame clones are kept and a portion is missing. The repertoire holds over a million clones, with roughly 74% as singletons. Input material: memory CD4+ T cells from PBMCs. The receptors derive from a man aged 18 to 30 in good health. Some clones in this sample may be carry-over from other donors' samples. Each CDR3 is given with its conserved first and last residue. D genes are given only for firm matches. Expanded clones get a size class; other rows say once, few or many, or leave the size out.

clone size	D gene	V gene	J gene	CDR3 DNA	CDR3 protein
NA	NA	TRBV29-1	TRBJ2-7	TGCAGCGTCGGGGACAACTCCTACGAGCAGTACTTC	CSVGDNSYEQYF
NA	TRBD2	TRBV5-7	TRBJ2-4	TGTGCCAGCAGCTTGGTAGCGGGACTATGCAACATTCAGTACTTC	CASSLVAGLCNIQYF
NA	NA	TRBV5-6	TRBJ2-7	TGTGCCAGCAGCTTTTGGGGGATAGGCCTCTACGAGCAGTACTTC	CASSFWGIGLYEQYF
NA	NA	TRBV5-6	TRBJ2-3	TGTGCCAGCAGCTTGGGCAGGGTAGCAGATACGCAGTATTTT	CASSLGRVADTQYF
NA	NA	TRBV5-6	TRBJ2-7	TGTGCCAGCAGCTACGAGCAAAAGAGGGAGCAGTACTTC	CASSYEQKREQYF
once	NA	TRBV19	TRBJ2-3	TGTGCCAGTAGATGGGGGTTAAGCACAGATACGCAGTATTTT	CASRWGLSTDTQYF
NA	NA	TRBV25-1	TRBJ2-1	TGTGCCAGCAGTAGGTTGGCCAATGAGCAGTTCTTC	CASSRLANEQFF
NA	TRBD2	TRBV9	TRBJ2-1	TGTGCCAGCAGCGCCCGACTAGCGGGACCCTACAATGAGCAGTTCTTC	CASSARLAGPYNEQFF
once	TRBD1	TRBV11-3	TRBJ2-5	TGTGCCAGCAGCCCGGGGACAGTCAAGGAGACCCAGTACTTC	CASSPGTVKETQYF
NA	TRBD1	TRBV5-1	TRBJ1-2	TGCGCCAGCAGCTCTTCGGACAGGCCCTATGGCTACACCTTC	CASSSSDRPYGYTF
NA	NA	TRBV18	TRBJ2-7	TGTGCCAGCTCACCAAACCTAGACTCCTACGAGCAGTACTTC	CASSPNLDSYEQYF
few	TRBD1	TRBV12-5	TRBJ1-1	TGTGCTAGTGAAGGACAGGAGGGGACTGAAGCTTTCTTT	CASEGQEGTEAFF
NA	NA	TRBV7-9	TRBJ1-6	TGTGCCAGCAGCTCATGGGTTGGGACTCCCCAGAACCCCCTCCACTTT	CASSSWVGTPQNPLHF
once	NA	TRBV27	TRBJ2-1	TGTGCCAGCAGTCCCTGGACCCAAAATGAGCAGTTCTTC	CASSPWTQNEQFF